Below, 29 T cell receptor beta chains from the same sample are listed, as sequenced in a study of cytomegalovirus exposure and HLA in healthy donors. Assay: immunoSEQ multiplex PCR; the TCRdb copy retains only in-frame clones and omits some. The top ten hold 1.4% of the sample, which has over 110,000 clones, around four fifths seen once. Sequences were obtained from PBMCs. These receptors were taken from a woman aged 25 to 39 in good health and CMV-seronegative.

The CDR3 nucleotides are TGTGCCAGCAGTCATAAGGGGGTGACTGAAGCTTTCTTT. It translates to CASSHKGVTEAFF. The chain joins TRBV27 to TRBJ1-1; perhaps TRBD1 as D (6 bases). Trimming cost V 5 bases and J 5 bases, with 12 bases left between them. Per the germline V gene, CDR1 is MNHEY and CDR2 is SMNVEV (reference sequence). The CDR3 is made up of 13 amino acids.

This clone showed up just once. This chain connects TRBV7-9 to TRBJ1-6; 9 bases are a match to TRBD1. The J segment lost 7 bases and the V segment lost 5 bases, leaving 9 bases of the junction unmatched. Germline V lookup: CDR1 SEHNR, CDR2 FQNEAQ (reference sequence). CDR3 size: 16 residues. The CDR3 coding sequence is TGTGCCAGCAGCACCACCGGGACAGGGTTCAATTCACCCCTCCACTTT. Its translation is CASSTTGTGFNSPLHF.

This chain connects TRBV11-2 to TRBJ2-3; 7 nucleotides match TRBD2. CDR1 and CDR2 (germline): SGHAT, FQNNGV. V trimming: 9 bases; J trimming: 2 bases; junction bases outside the gene matches: 11. The CDR3 covers 15 residues. CDR3 in DNA: TGTGCCAGTGCATGGGGGGGGATGCCCACAGATACGCAGTATTTT. Translating gives CASAWGGMPTDTQYF.

This clone was recorded once. The V call is TRBV2, the J call TRBJ2-7, with 8 bases fitting TRBD1. Germline V gene lookup returns CDR1 SNHLY and CDR2 FYNNEI. The CDR3 sequence is 15 residues long. Germline trimming cut 1 base from V and 3 bases from J; bases unmatched to any gene: 5. The CDR3 reads CASSEGQGANYEQYF. The CDR3 DNA reads TGTGCCAGCAGTGAAGGGCAGGGGGCCAACTACGAGCAGTACTTC.

The chain uses TRBV18 and TRBJ2-7; perhaps TRBD1 as D (5 bases). Trimming removed 1 base from V and 2 bases from J, with 12 bases in between. The germline V gene encodes CDR1 KGHSH and CDR2 LQKENI. The CDR3 is 15 amino acids. The CDR3 DNA reads as TGTGCCAGCTCACCACAGTCAGGGATGGCCTACGAGCAGTACTTC. Translating it yields CASSPQSGMAYEQYF.

The J gene is TRBJ1-5, the V gene TRBV28; 8 positions agree with TRBD1. V gave up 5 bases and J gave up 6 bases; unmatched junction bases: 6. Germline CDR1 MDHEN, CDR2 SYDVKM. The CDR3 covers 14 residues. DNA of the CDR3: TGTGCCAGCAGTCCCAGGGGGCCGGGTCAGCCCCAGCATTTT. Translation gives CASSPRGPGQPQHF.

CDR3 region: CASSKLANYGYTF. CDR3 sequence (DNA): TGTGCCAGTAGTAAACTGGCTAACTATGGCTACACCTTC. This chain links TRBV19 with TRBJ1-2; D remains ambiguous. The CDR3 spans 13 residues. V gave up 4 bases and J gave up 0 bases, with 6 bases separating them. The germline V gene encodes CDR1 LNHDA and CDR2 SQIVND (reference sequence).

The genes are TRBV6-6 and TRBJ1-2, with TRBD1 identical over 7 bases. CDR1 and CDR2 from the germline V gene are MNHNY and SVGAGI (reference sequence). This CDR3 has 15 residues. V was pared by 5 bases and J by 2 bases, with 8 bases of the junction left unmatched. This CDR3 reads CASSKTGVRNYGYTF. Written as DNA, the CDR3 is TGTGCCAGCAGTAAAACAGGGGTACGGAACTATGGCTACACCTTC.

The rearrangement links TRBV6-1 to TRBJ2-5, with D possibly being TRBD1 (6 bases). Per the germline V gene, CDR1 is MNHNS and CDR2 is SASEGT. CDR3 size: 13 residues. The germline V and J ends were trimmed by 6 bases and 4 bases, with 12 bases remaining between them. CDR3 in amino acids: CASSKDRLETQYF. The CDR3 region has the DNA TGTGCCAGCAGCAAGGACAGATTAGAGACCCAGTACTTC.

This chain uses TRBV14 with TRBJ2-1; TRBD1 matches 7 bases. From germline, CDR1 is SGHDN and CDR2 FVKESK. The CDR3 extends over 14 amino acids. The trim removed 4 bases at V and 5 bases at J, leaving 5 bases unmatched. The CDR3 nucleotides read TGTGCCAGCAGCCGGGGACAGCCGAACAATGAGCAGTTCTTC. Translation: CASSRGQPNNEQFF.

The genes are TRBV15 and TRBJ1-6; D possibly corresponds to TRBD1 (5 bases). Germline CDR1 reads LNHNV; CDR2 reads YYDKDF (reference sequence). The ends were cut back, 3 bases at V and 10 bases at J, with 13 bases in the middle. The CDR3 has 14 amino acids. CDR3 DNA sequence: TGTGCCACCAGCAGGCCGGGACTAGGCTCACCCCTCCACTTT. This encodes CATSRPGLGSPLHF. Full variable domain (rest looked up from reference TRBV15 and TRBJ1-6): DAMVIQNPRYQVTQFGKPVTLSCSQTLNHNVMYWYQQKSSQAPKLLFHYYDKDFNNEADTPDNFQSRRPNTSFCFLDIRSPGLGDTAMYLCATSRPGLGSPLHFGNGTRLTVT.

The J gene is TRBJ1-4, the V gene TRBV6-1, with unresolved D. Between the trimmed V and J ends, which lost 5 bases and 7 bases, there was a span of 11 bases. Looked up from germline, CDR1 is MNHNS and CDR2 is SASEGT. The CDR3 runs to 13 residues. Here the CDR3 DNA reads TGTGCCAGCAGTTGGACTACGGGTGAAAAACTGTTTTTT. Its protein is CASSWTTGEKLFF.

This chain links TRBV5-1 with TRBJ2-5; D is perhaps TRBD2 (6 bases). Trimming took off 0 bases at V and 1 base at J, with 13 bases between the two ends. Germline V gene sequence: CDR1 SGHRS, CDR2 YFSETQ. The CDR3 loop spans 16 amino acids. CDR3 DNA sequence: TGCGCCAGCAGCTTGGGCGGGACTGGACTCCAAGAGACCCAGTACTTC. Its translation is CASSLGGTGLQETQYF. The complete variable domain, with remaining parts taken from reference TRBV5-1 and TRBJ2-5, reads KAGVTQTPRYLIKTRGQQVTLSCSPISGHRSVSWYQQTPGQGLQFLFEYFSETQRNKGNFPGRFSGRQFSNSRSEMNVSTLELGDSALYLCASSLGGTGLQETQYFGPGTRLLVL.

This clone showed up just once. The chain is built from TRBV7-6 and TRBJ2-3; possible D gene TRBD1, 5 bases. Per germline, CDR1 SGHVS and CDR2 FNYEAQ. The CDR3 contains 14 residues. The V end lost 4 bases, the J end lost 0 bases, and 8 bases lay between the germline ends. Written as DNA, the CDR3 is TGTGCCAGCAGCTCCAGGGTTAGCACAGATACGCAGTATTTT. Its protein is CASSSRVSTDTQYF. Looking up the rest from reference TRBV7-6 and TRBJ2-3 gives the full variable domain: GAGVSQSPRYKVTKRGQDVALRCDPISGHVSLYWYRQALGQGPEFLTYFNYEAQQDKSGLPNDRFSAERPEGSISTLTIQRTEQRDSAMYRCASSSRVSTDTQYFGPGTRLTVL.

This clone has just one count. The CDR3 sequence is CASSFSGGDNEQFF. In DNA form, the CDR3 reads TGTGCCAGCAGCTTCAGCGGGGGGGACAATGAGCAGTTCTTC. The chain links TRBV5-4 to TRBJ2-1; 10 positions agree with TRBD2. This CDR3 spans 14 amino acids. After removal of 2 bases from V and 5 bases from J, the junction contained 1 base not matched to a gene. Germline V gives CDR1 SGHNT, CDR2 YYREEE (reference sequence). Drawing the rest from reference TRBV5-4 and TRBJ2-1, the complete variable domain is ETGVTQSPTHLIKTRGQQVTLRCSSQSGHNTVSWYQQALGQGPQFIFQYYREEENGRGNFPPRFSGLQFPNYSSELNVNALELDDSALYLCASSFSGGDNEQFFGPGTRLTVL.

The chain combines TRBV19 with TRBJ1-6; D is unresolved. The CDR3 sequence is 16 residues long. CDR1 and CDR2 (germline): LNHDA, SQIVND (reference sequence). The V end lost 3 bases, the J end lost 0 bases, and 9 bases lay between the germline ends. As DNA, the CDR3 is TGTGCCAGTAGTATTCAGGTGAACTCCTATAATTCACCCCTCCACTTT. It is translated as CASSIQVNSYNSPLHF.

The rearrangement joins TRBV4-3 to TRBJ1-3, with D possibly matching TRBD1 (6 bases). The V and J ends lost 0 bases and 4 bases respectively, with 16 bases between them. The germline gives CDR1 LGHNA, CDR2 YSLEER. CDR3 size: 17 residues. The chain's CDR3 is CASSQDRGNRVGNTIYF. Here the CDR3 DNA reads TGCGCCAGCAGCCAAGACCGGGGTAACAGGGTGGGAAACACCATATATTTT.

The chain links TRBV10-3 to TRBJ1-4; D possibly corresponds to TRBD1 (6 bases). Trimming shortened V by 9 bases and J by 4 bases, and 12 bases separated the two germline ends. In germline, CDR1 is ENHRY, CDR2 SYGVKD. The CDR3 runs to 13 residues. The CDR3 DNA reads TGTGCCATATGCAGAGGGGGTAATGAAAAACTGTTTTTT. Encoded protein: CAICRGGNEKLFF.

The V and J genes are TRBV4-1 and TRBJ2-7, with 8 nucleotides matching TRBD1. Germline V gene sequence: CDR1 MGHRA, CDR2 YSYEKL. The J segment lost 2 bases and the V segment lost 4 bases, leaving 7 bases of the junction unmatched. This CDR3 has 15 residues. The CDR3 is CASSPGSRGPYEQYF. CDR3 nucleotide sequence: TGCGCCAGCAGCCCAGGCAGCAGGGGGCCCTACGAGCAGTACTTC.

The chain carries TRBV9 and TRBJ2-5; 7 nucleotides line up with TRBD1. From germline, CDR1 is SGDLS and CDR2 YYNGEE. The CDR3 covers 13 residues. Germline trimming cut 3 bases from V and 4 bases from J; bases unmatched to any gene: 3. CDR3 amino acids: CASSEQGRETQYF. The CDR3 DNA reads TGTGCCAGCAGCGAACAGGGGAGAGAGACCCAGTACTTC. Looking up the rest from reference TRBV9 and TRBJ2-5 gives the full variable domain: DSGVTQTPKHLITATGQRVTLRCSPRSGDLSVYWYQQSLDQGLQFLIQYYNGEERAKGNILERFSAQQFPDLHSELNLSSLELGDSALYFCASSEQGRETQYFGPGTRLLVL.

The chain employs TRBV7-6 and TRBJ2-1, with D possibly being TRBD2 (5 bases). The V end lost 1 base, the J end lost 8 bases, and 15 bases lay between the germline ends. Germline V gene lookup returns CDR1 SGHVS and CDR2 FNYEAQ. The CDR3 has 15 amino acids. CDR3 coding DNA: TGTGCCAGCAGCTTAGAGAGGGCCGTTGGGGATGAGCAGTTCTTC. Encoded protein: CASSLERAVGDEQFF. Combining the CDR3 with reference TRBV7-6 and TRBJ2-1 gives the whole variable domain GAGVSQSPRYKVTKRGQDVALRCDPISGHVSLYWYRQALGQGPEFLTYFNYEAQQDKSGLPNDRFSAERPEGSISTLTIQRTEQRDSAMYRCASSLERAVGDEQFFGPGTRLTVL.

The table lists this clone with a few counts. This chain links TRBV5-1 with TRBJ1-5; D is perhaps TRBD1 (6 bases). V was cut by 0 bases and J by 5 bases, with 9 bases left in between. This CDR3 region has 14 residues. Per the germline V gene, CDR1 is SGHRS and CDR2 is YFSETQ. As DNA, the CDR3 is TGCGCCAGCAGCTTGGGTGGGGGCGATCAGCCCCAGCATTTT. It translates to CASSLGGGDQPQHF.

The chain couples TRBV2 to TRBJ1-2; 8 bases map to TRBD1. The CDR3 loop spans 13 amino acids. CDR1 is SNHLY and CDR2 is FYNNEI in the germline V gene. The V segment lost 4 bases and the J segment 4 bases; nucleotides outside the gene matches: 2. The CDR3 loop reads CASSADRVYGYTF. CDR3 sequence (DNA): TGTGCCAGCAGTGCGGACAGGGTCTATGGCTACACCTTC.

J is TRBJ1-1 and V is TRBV9; 7 bases are a match to TRBD1. Trimming took 0 bases from V and 5 from J; bases not matched to a gene: 10. This CDR3 contains 16 residues. In germline, CDR1 is SGDLS, CDR2 YYNGEE. CDR3 nucleotide sequence: TGTGCCAGCAGCGTAGGGGTACATCCAGGGGGTACTGAAGCTTTCTTT. It yields the protein CASSVGVHPGGTEAFF. Based on the CDR3 plus reference TRBV9 and TRBJ1-1, the full variable domain is DSGVTQTPKHLITATGQRVTLRCSPRSGDLSVYWYQQSLDQGLQFLIQYYNGEERAKGNILERFSAQQFPDLHSELNLSSLELGDSALYFCASSVGVHPGGTEAFFGQGTRLTVV.

V gene TRBV5-1 combines with J gene TRBJ2-7; 9 bases are a match to TRBD1. Trimming removed 3 bases from V and 3 bases from J; junction bases left unmatched: 7. From germline, CDR1 is SGHRS and CDR2 YFSETQ. CDR3 length: 15 amino acids. CDR3 residues: CASSSVTGGLYEQYF. The DNA for the CDR3 is TGCGCCAGCAGCTCCGTCACAGGGGGCCTCTACGAGCAGTACTTC.

The chain uses TRBV13 and TRBJ2-3; 13 nucleotides line up with TRBD2. Germline values: CDR1 PRHDT, CDR2 FYEKMQ (reference sequence). The CDR3 sequence is 16 residues long. Trimming removed 2 bases from V and 5 bases from J; junction bases left unmatched: 4. CDR3 in amino acids: CASSLKLAGGRDTQYF. CDR3 in DNA: TGTGCCAGCAGCTTAAAACTAGCGGGGGGGCGAGATACGCAGTATTTT.

The rearrangement links TRBV13 to TRBJ1-4; a possible D gene is TRBD1 (6 bases). V dropped 4 bases and J dropped 7 bases, with 22 bases sitting between them. The CDR3 has 17 amino acids. Germline-derived CDR1 and CDR2 are PRHDT and FYEKMQ (reference sequence). CDR3 nucleotides: TGTGCCAGCAGCTCCCGACCGAAGACAGGTCTTTTTGAAAAACTGTTTTTT. It encodes CASSSRPKTGLFEKLFF.

V is TRBV5-6 and J is TRBJ2-5, with D possibly TRBD1 on 6 matching bases. The germline V gene encodes CDR1 SGHDT and CDR2 YYEEEE. The CDR3 length is 13 residues. Deletions cut 0 bases from V and 5 bases from J, with 8 bases between. Here the CDR3 reads CASSLGGLETQYF. For the CDR3, the DNA is TGTGCCAGCAGCTTGGGGGGGCTGGAGACCCAGTACTTC. Full variable domain (remainder filled in from reference TRBV5-6 and TRBJ2-5): DAGVTQSPTHLIKTRGQQVTLRCSPKSGHDTVSWYQQALGQGPQFIFQYYEEEERQRGNFPDRFSGHQFPNYSSELNVNALLLGDSALYLCASSLGGLETQYFGPGTRLLVL.

This chain links TRBV2 with TRBJ1-5; TRBD1 might be the D (5 bases). Trimming cost V 4 bases and J 3 bases, with 10 bases left between them. The CDR3 sequence is 14 residues long. Germline lookup yields CDR1 SNHLY and CDR2 FYNNEI. CDR3 in DNA: TGTGCCAGCAGTGTTCGCAGGGTCAATCAGCCCCAGCATTTT. Translated, it gives CASSVRRVNQPQHF.